One and the same sample provided the 14 T cell receptor beta chains below, sequenced in a study of blood T cell repertoires in COVID-19. Sequenced by immunoSEQ multiplex PCR; TCRdb stores in-frame clones only, minus some. The sample yields 200,000 or so clones, around four fifths seen once. Sequencing used PBMCs or T cells enriched from blood (not recorded which). These receptors originate from a woman in her forties or fifties who had been exposed to COVID-19.

The chain uses TRBV9 and TRBJ2-5; D perhaps matches TRBD2 (6 bases). This CDR3 is 13 amino acids long. Germline assignment: CDR1 SGDLS and CDR2 YYNGEE. Trimming cost V 9 bases and J 2 bases, with 14 bases left between them. The CDR3 loop reads CATSRDLQETQYF. The CDR3 DNA follows: TGTGCCACCTCGCGGGACTTACAAGAGACCCAGTACTTC.

J is TRBJ1-2 and V is TRBV5-4; 7 bases align to TRBD1. Germline CDR1 SGHNT, CDR2 YYREEE (reference sequence). This CDR3 has 15 residues. V shed 2 bases, J shed 4 bases, and the junction held 8 bases outside the gene matches. The CDR3 reads CASSLKGAEGYGYTF. CDR3 in DNA: TGTGCCAGCAGCTTAAAGGGGGCGGAGGGCTATGGCTACACCTTC.

The chain recombines TRBV24-1 with TRBJ2-2, with TRBD2 as a possible D gene (5 bases). The CDR3 is made up of 16 amino acids. Between the trimmed V and J ends, which lost 1 base and 0 bases, there was a span of 8 bases. The germline V gene has CDR1 KGHDR and CDR2 SFDVKD. CDR3 sequence (DNA): TGTGCCACCAGTGATTTTGGAGGACCGAACACCGGGGAGCTGTTTTTT. Translated: CATSDFGGPNTGELFF.

The chain couples TRBV27 to TRBJ1-1; D is perhaps TRBD1 (6 bases). Germline lookup yields CDR1 MNHEY and CDR2 SMNVEV (reference sequence). V lost 7 bases and J lost 1, with 19 bases in between. There are 16 residues in the CDR3. The CDR3, as DNA: TGTGCCAGCACCTTAGGGGGTGGACAACCGAACACTGAAGCTTTCTTT. Translating gives CASTLGGGQPNTEAFF.

The chain uses TRBV7-9 and TRBJ1-3, with 7 bases fitting TRBD1. This CDR3 contains 17 residues. The V and J ends lost 5 bases and 2 bases, in that order; junction bases with no gene match: 12. Per the germline V gene, CDR1 is SEHNR and CDR2 is FQNEAQ (reference sequence). The CDR3 here is CASSLKTTGTAGNTIYF. The CDR3 DNA reads TGTGCCAGCAGCCTAAAAACCACCGGGACAGCTGGAAACACCATATATTTT. Variable domain in full (rest from reference TRBV7-9 and TRBJ1-3): DTGVSQNPRHKITKRGQNVTFRCDPISEHNRLYWYRQTLGQGPEFLTYFQNEAQLEKSRLLSDRFSAERPKGSFSTLEIQRTEQGDSAMYLCASSLKTTGTAGNTIYFGEGSWLTVV.

This rearrangement joins TRBV6-5 to TRBJ1-2, with D unresolved. The ends were cut back, 2 bases at V and 2 bases at J, with 6 bases in the middle. CDR1 is MNHEY, CDR2 SVGAGI, per germline. The CDR3 runs 13 residues. The CDR3 region has the DNA TGTGCCAGCAGTTACAAACAAAACTATGGCTACACCTTC. It translates to CASSYKQNYGYTF.

The CDR3 DNA is TGTGCCAGCAGTGAAGGGGGCTGGGGCAATCAGCCCCAGCATTTT. This codes for CASSEGGWGNQPQHF. This chain uses TRBV6-1 with TRBJ1-5; D possibly corresponds to TRBD1 (5 bases). CDR1 is MNHNS and CDR2 is SASEGT in the germline V gene. The CDR3 totals 15 residues. V was cut by 1 base and J by 2 bases, with 9 bases left in between.

The chain joins TRBV5-1 to TRBJ1-2; 8 bases fit TRBD1. The germline V gene encodes CDR1 SGHRS and CDR2 YFSETQ. This CDR3 region has 16 residues. V shed 4 bases, J shed 4 bases, and the junction held 12 bases outside the gene matches. CDR3 DNA sequence: TGCGCCAGCAGCATGGGTATGGTGACAGGGGTCTATGGCTACACCTTC. Translation gives CASSMGMVTGVYGYTF.

The V call is TRBV7-2, the J call TRBJ2-7, with 8 positions matching TRBD2. The CDR3 sequence is 15 residues long. Germline V gene sequence: CDR1 SGHTA, CDR2 FQGNSA. The junction had 7 bases not matched to a gene; V was cut back by 3 bases and J by 3 bases. The CDR3 DNA follows: TGTGCCAGCAGCTTGGGCGCCAGCGGGGGCTACGAGCAGTACTTC. This sequence encodes CASSLGASGGYEQYF. The full variable domain, completed using reference TRBV7-2 and TRBJ2-7, is GAGVSQSPSNKVTEKGKDVELRCDPISGHTALYWYRQSLGQGLEFLIYFQGNSAPDKSGLPSDRFSAERTGGSVSTLTIQRTQQEDSAVYLCASSLGASGGYEQYFGPGTRLTVT.

This chain connects TRBV7-9 to TRBJ2-1; D possibly corresponds to TRBD2 (6 bases). The CDR3 covers 19 residues. Germline V gene data show CDR1 as SEHNR and CDR2 as FQNEAQ (reference sequence). V was cut by 1 base and J by 0 bases, with 19 bases left in between. The CDR3 loop is CASSLVGWDSRSSYNEQFF. CDR3 coding DNA: TGTGCCAGCAGCTTAGTTGGATGGGACTCGAGGAGCTCCTACAATGAGCAGTTCTTC.

This chain uses TRBV7-8 with TRBJ1-1; 8 nucleotides align to TRBD1. The CDR3 length is 17 residues. Germline V gene sequence: CDR1 SGHVS, CDR2 FQNEAQ. J was trimmed by 5 bases and V by 0 bases; bases with no gene match: 11. CDR3: CASSLATGGTWGTEAFF. DNA of the CDR3: TGTGCCAGCAGCTTAGCTACAGGGGGAACCTGGGGGACTGAAGCTTTCTTT.

The chain recombines TRBV29-1 with TRBJ1-4, with a possible D match to TRBD1 (5 bases). Germline V gene sequence: CDR1 SQVTM, CDR2 ANQGSEA. CDR3 size: 13 residues. Between the trimmed V and J ends, which lost 5 bases and 3 bases, there was a span of 10 bases. The CDR3: CSVIGGSNEKLFF. CDR3 nucleotides: TGCAGCGTTATCGGGGGATCTAATGAAAAACTGTTTTTT.

The chain uses TRBV10-1 and TRBJ1-1; D is possibly TRBD1 (6 bases). Trimming pared 0 bases from V and 9 bases from J, leaving 17 bases between. The germline V gene encodes CDR1 WNHNN and CDR2 SYGVQD (reference sequence). The CDR3 extends over 15 amino acids. The CDR3 is CASSESRFGQSQAFF. In DNA, the CDR3 is TGCGCCAGCAGTGAGTCTCGTTTCGGACAGAGTCAAGCTTTCTTT.

Turning to this clone: Other nucleotide sequences in the sample specify the same CDR3. The J gene is TRBJ2-3, the V gene TRBV5-1, with TRBD2 matching 8 bases. Germline V gene data show CDR1 as SGHRS and CDR2 as YFSETQ. This CDR3 has 14 amino acids. Germline trimming cut 0 bases from V and 3 bases from J; bases unmatched to any gene: 0. The DNA for the CDR3 is TGCGCCAGCAGCTTGGGCGGGGGGACAGATACGCAGTATTTT. Translated, it gives CASSLGGGTDTQYF.